Sequencing of this T cell receptor beta chain was carried out in a study of cytomegalovirus exposure and HLA in healthy donors. Use of 60 Vbeta and 13 Jbeta primers characterized the PCR. Profiling relied on immunoSEQ multiplex PCR, and the TCRdb table lists in-frame clones only, not all of them. The table shows about 210,000 clones, with about four fifths occurring only once. This clone was detected only a few times. Its antigen is not identified. Study-wide findings and caveats: Later on, an analysis tied about 17,000 TCR beta sequences to HLA alleles at 0.05 false discovery rate.

Germline CDR1 and CDR2: SGHNT and YYREEE (reference sequence). The CDR3 extends over 15 amino acids. V was pared by 4 bases and J by 3 bases, with 16 bases between. The V call is TRBV5-4, the J call TRBJ1-1; no clear D gene. The TCR comes from a woman aged 45-60 years in good health and CMV-seropositive. Source material: PBMCs. In DNA, the CDR3 is TGTGCCAGCAGCCTCATGGCGGGGAGGGACACTGAAGCTTTCTTT. Translation: CASSLMAGRDTEAFF.